This TCR beta chain is drawn from a study of early T cells in non-severe SARS-CoV-2 infection (dated by TCRdb to 2020 to 2022). Looking at the study overall: Because TCR sequencing was done on bulk RNA from unsorted whole blood, the alpha and beta chains could not be paired.

The library was produced with 5' RACE. Sequencing relied on a NextSeq 500. In the TCR library protocol, unique molecular identifiers were attached to individual cDNA molecules to correct for PCR bias and sequencing error. Sequencing covered both TCR alpha and beta chains, and within each sample the abundances of alpha and beta sequences were tightly co-correlated. The authors processed their data as follows. V gene, J gene and CDR3 annotation of TCR sequences was performed with Decombinator V4. Expanded TCRs were defined as changing significantly between any two time points under a Poisson model with p below 0.0001. TCR abundances were normalised to the total number of TCRs sequenced per sample and expressed as counts per million. TRAV1-2 paired with TRAJ12, TRAJ20 or TRAJ33 defined MAIT TCRs, while TRAV10 paired with TRAJ18 defined iNKT TCRs. A search of VDJdb, accessed on 1 November 2021, was run for TCRs annotated to CMV, EBV and SARS-CoV-2, with TCRs annotated for multiple antigens excluded. TCRdb handled the public reads itself, with Q25 trimming in fastp and clone calling in MiXCR, and kept productive beta chains. Merged by CDR3 protein, the rows form single entries marked with the most common genes and DNA. In this record, the V and J calls reflect TCRdb's handling and not the investigators' own analysis. The sample yields fewer than 75,000 distinct CDR3 sequences; more than 15% were counted once. The ten largest account for roughly 9% of the sample.

General findings and caveats noted by the study authors: VDJdb matching was skewed toward anti-spike CD8 responses and likely underestimated virus-specific expansions by missing private and CD4 specificities.

According to the germline V gene (reference sequence), CDR1 reads DFQATT and CDR2 reads SNEGSKA. Ends trimmed: V by 0 bases, J by 8 bases; bases unmatched to a gene: 15. The CDR3 covers 18 residues, taking in both the cysteine and the phenylalanine. This entry keeps only the CDR3 DNA: 54 bases, framed from base 1. A case-control design nested within a healthcare worker cohort in London, UK, was used, with weekly nasopharyngeal swab PCR tests and blood sampling performed. Healthcare workers were enrolled in the week of the UK lockdown, from 23 to 31 March 2020, and were followed every week for up to roughly 15 weeks. As to this clonotype: What this receptor recognizes is not known. No qualities accompany the bases; no much larger clone lies one base away.

The source of this sequence is an adult who was a healthcare worker with PCR-confirmed SARS-CoV-2 infection or an uninfected control (not recorded which). This specimen consisted of whole blood, obtained at baseline. The V and J segments used are TRBV20-1 and TRBJ2-3, and 12 junctional nucleotides match TRBD2. The CDR3 has the sequence CSARDSGASGRAGGTQYF. The DNA sequence is as follows: TGCAGTGCTAGAGATAGCGGTGCTAGCGGGAGGGCCGGGGGTACGCAGTATTTT.